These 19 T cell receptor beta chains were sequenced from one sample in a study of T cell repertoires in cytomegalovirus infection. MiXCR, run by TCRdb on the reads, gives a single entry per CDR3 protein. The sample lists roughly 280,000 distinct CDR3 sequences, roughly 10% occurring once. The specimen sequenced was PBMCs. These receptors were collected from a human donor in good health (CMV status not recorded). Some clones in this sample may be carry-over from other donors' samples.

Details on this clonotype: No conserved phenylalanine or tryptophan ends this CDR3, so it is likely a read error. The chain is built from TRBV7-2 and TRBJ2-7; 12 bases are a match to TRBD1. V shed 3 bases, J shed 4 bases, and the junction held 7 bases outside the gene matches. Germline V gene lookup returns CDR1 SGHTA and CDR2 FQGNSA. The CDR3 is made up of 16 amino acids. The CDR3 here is CASSLAGTGGAYEQYS. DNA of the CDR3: TGTGCCAGCAGCTTGGCCGGGACAGGGGGCGCATACGAGCAGTACTCC.

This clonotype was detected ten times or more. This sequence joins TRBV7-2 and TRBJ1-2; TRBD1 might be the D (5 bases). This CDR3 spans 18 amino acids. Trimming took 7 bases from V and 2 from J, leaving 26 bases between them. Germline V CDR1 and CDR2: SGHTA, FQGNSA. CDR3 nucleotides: TGTGCCAGCACCAATGACCCCGGGGCATACAGAGACAACTATGGCTACACCTTC. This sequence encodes CASTNDPGAYRDNYGYTF. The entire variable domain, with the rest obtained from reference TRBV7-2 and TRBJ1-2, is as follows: GAGVSQSPSNKVTEKGKDVELRCDPISGHTALYWYRQSLGQGLEFLIYFQGNSAPDKSGLPSDRFSAERTGGSVSTLTIQRTQQEDSAVYLCASTNDPGAYRDNYGYTFGSGTRLTVV.

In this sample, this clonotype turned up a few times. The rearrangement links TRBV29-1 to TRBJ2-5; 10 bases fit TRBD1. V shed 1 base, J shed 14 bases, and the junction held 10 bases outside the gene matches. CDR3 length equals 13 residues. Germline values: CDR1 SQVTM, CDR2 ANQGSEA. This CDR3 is CSVEGGDRGRDYF. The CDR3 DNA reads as TGCAGCGTTGAAGGCGGAGACAGGGGGCGAGACTACTTC.

The CDR3 loop is CATDQGTGLIYEQYF. The CDR3 DNA follows: TGTGCCACCGATCAGGGGACAGGGTTGATCTACGAGCAGTACTTC. The J gene is TRBJ2-7, the V gene TRBV6-2 or TRBV6-3, with 9 bases identical to TRBD1. There are 15 residues in the CDR3. Germline V gene data show CDR1 as MNHEY and CDR2 as SVGEGT. The V segment lost 10 bases and the J segment 3 bases; nucleotides outside the gene matches: 13.

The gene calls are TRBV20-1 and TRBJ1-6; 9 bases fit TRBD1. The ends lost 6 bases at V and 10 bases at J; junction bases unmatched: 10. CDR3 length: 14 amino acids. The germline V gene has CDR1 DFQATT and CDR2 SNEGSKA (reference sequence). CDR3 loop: CSAKTGGTGSPLHF. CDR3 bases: TGCAGTGCGAAGACAGGGGGAACCGGATCACCCCTCCACTTT.

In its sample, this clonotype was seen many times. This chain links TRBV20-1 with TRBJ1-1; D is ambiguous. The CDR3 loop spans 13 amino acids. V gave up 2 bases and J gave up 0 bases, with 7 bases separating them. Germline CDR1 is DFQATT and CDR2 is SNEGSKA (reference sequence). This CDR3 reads CSARPKMNTEAFF. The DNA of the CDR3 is TGCAGTGCTAGACCCAAGATGAACACTGAAGCTTTCTTT.

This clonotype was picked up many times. The CDR3 spells CASSLEGGRTPYEQYF. The CDR3 DNA reads as TGTGCCAGCAGCTTAGAGGGTGGGCGGACTCCCTACGAGCAGTACTTC. The chain employs TRBV7-2 and TRBJ2-7, with a weak D call TRBD2 (5 bases). Germline loops: CDR1 SGHTA, CDR2 FQGNSA. V was pared by 1 base and J by 2 bases, with 15 bases between. The CDR3 consists of 16 residues.

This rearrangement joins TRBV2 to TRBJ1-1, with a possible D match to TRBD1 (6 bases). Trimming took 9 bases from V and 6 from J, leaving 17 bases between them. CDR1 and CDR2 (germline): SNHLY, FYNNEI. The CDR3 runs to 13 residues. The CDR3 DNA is TGTGCCAGAGATCACAGGGAAAGCGCTGAAGCTTTCTTT. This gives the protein CARDHRESAEAFF.

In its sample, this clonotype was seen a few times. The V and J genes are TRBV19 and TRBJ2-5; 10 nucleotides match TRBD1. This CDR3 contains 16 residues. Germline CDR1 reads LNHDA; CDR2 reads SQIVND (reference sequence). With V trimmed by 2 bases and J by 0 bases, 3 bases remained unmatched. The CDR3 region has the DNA TGTGCCAGTAGTATAACCGGGACAGGGGACCAAGAGACCCAGTACTTC. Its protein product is CASSITGTGDQETQYF. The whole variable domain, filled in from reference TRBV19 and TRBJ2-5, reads DGGITQSPKYLFRKEGQNVTLSCEQNLNHDAMYWYRQDPGQGLRLIYYSQIVNDFQKGDIAEGYSVSREKKESFPLTVTSAQKNPTAFYLCASSITGTGDQETQYFGPGTRLLVL.

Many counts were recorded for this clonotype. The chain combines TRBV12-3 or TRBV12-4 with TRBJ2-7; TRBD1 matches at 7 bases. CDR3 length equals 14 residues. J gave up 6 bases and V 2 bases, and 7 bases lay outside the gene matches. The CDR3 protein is CASSLLQGSFEQYF. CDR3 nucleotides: TGTGCCAGCAGTTTACTACAGGGGAGCTTCGAGCAGTACTTC.

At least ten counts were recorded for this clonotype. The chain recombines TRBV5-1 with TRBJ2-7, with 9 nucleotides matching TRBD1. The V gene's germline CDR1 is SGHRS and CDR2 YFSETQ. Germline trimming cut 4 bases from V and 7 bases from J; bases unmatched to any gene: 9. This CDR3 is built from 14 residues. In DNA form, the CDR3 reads TGCGCCAGCAGCAGGGCAGGACAGGGGAGTGAGCAGTACTTC. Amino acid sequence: CASSRAGQGSEQYF.

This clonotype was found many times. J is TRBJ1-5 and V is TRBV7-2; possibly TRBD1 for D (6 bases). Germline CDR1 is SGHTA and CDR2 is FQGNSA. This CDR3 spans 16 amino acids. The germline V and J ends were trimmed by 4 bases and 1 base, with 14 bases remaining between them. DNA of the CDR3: TGTGCCAGCAGCTCAACCTCGACAGGAAGCAATCAGCCCCAGCATTTT. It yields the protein CASSSTSTGSNQPQHF.

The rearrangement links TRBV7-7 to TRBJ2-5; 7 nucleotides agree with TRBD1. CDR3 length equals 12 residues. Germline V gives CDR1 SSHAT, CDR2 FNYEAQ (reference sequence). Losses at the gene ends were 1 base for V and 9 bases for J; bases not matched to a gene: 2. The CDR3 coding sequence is TGTGCCAGCAGCTTAGATCAGGGGGCCCAGTACTTC. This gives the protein CASSLDQGAQYF.

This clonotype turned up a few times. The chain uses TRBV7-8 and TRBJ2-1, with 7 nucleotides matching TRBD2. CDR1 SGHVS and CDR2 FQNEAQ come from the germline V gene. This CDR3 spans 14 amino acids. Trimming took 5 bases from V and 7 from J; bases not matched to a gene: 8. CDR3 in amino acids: CASSQRRELNEQFF. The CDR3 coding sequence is TGTGCCAGCAGCCAACGGCGGGAGCTTAATGAGCAGTTCTTC.

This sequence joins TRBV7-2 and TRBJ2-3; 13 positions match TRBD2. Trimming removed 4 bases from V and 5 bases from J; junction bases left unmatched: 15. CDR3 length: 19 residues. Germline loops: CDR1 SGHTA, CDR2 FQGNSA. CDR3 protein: CASSYPALAGGLWKDTQYF. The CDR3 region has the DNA TGTGCCAGCAGCTATCCCGCACTAGCGGGGGGGCTGTGGAAAGATACGCAGTATTTT.

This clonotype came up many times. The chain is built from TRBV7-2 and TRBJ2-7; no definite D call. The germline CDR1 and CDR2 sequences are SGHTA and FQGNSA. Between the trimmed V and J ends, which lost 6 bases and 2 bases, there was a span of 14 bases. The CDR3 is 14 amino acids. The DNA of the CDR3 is TGTGCCAGCAGTTATTCCCGGTCCCCCTACGAGCAGTACTTC. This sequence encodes CASSYSRSPYEQYF.

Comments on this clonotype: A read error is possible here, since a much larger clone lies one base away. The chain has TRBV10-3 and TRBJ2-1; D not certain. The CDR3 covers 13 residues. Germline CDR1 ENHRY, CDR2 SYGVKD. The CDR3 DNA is TGTACCATCAGTGCCCTCGTCCGGGATGAGCAGTTCTTC. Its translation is CTISALVRDEQFF.

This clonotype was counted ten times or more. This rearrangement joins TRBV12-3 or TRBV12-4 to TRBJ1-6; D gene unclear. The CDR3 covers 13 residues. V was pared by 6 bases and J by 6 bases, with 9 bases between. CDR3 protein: CASRIGVNSPLHF. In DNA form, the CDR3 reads TGTGCCAGCAGGATTGGAGTTAATTCACCCCTCCACTTT.

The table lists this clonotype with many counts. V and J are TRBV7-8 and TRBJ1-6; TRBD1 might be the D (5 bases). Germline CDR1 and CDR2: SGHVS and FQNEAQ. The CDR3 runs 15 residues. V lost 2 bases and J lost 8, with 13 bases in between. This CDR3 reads CASSLSLGTHSPLHF. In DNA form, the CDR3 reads TGTGCCAGCAGCTTATCCCTCGGGACCCATTCACCCCTCCACTTT.